The rows below give T cell receptor beta chains drawn from one sample of a study of T cell repertoires in cytomegalovirus infection. Their cognate antigens are unknown. One entry per CDR3 protein results from TCRdb running MiXCR on the reads. Of about half a million distinct CDR3 sequences listed, about 39% are singletons. Sample: cultured PBMCs, taken from culture after CMV antigen stimulation. These receptors came from a human donor in good health (CMV status not recorded). Some clones in this sample may be carry-over from other donors' samples. Each CDR3 is given with its conserved first and last residue. Fields, in order: V gene, D gene, J gene, clone size, CDR3 DNA, CDR3 protein. A D gene is named only where the DNA matches it firmly. Clone size, where shown, is once, few, many, or a class for clones that have expanded.

>TRBV7-2|TRBD2|TRBJ2-3|many
TGTGCCAGCAGCCTGGAGCCCAGCGGGGGGTTCACAGATACGCAGTATTTT
CASSLEPSGGFTDTQYF
>TRBV7-9|TRBD2|TRBJ2-3|once
TGTGCCAGCAGCTTACTAGCGGGGCAATATACGCAGTATTTT
CASSLLAGQYTQYF
>TRBV15|-|TRBJ2-5|few
TGTGCCACCAGCAGAGATGGGACGGGGTACCAAGAGACCCAGTACTTC
CATSRDGTGYQETQYF
>TRBV19|-|TRBJ2-5|few
TGTGCCAGTAGTAAGGTCTCGGGGTCAAAAGAGACCCAGTACTTC
CASSKVSGSKETQYF
>TRBV6-5|-|TRBJ1-2|-
TGTGCCAGCAGTCGGACCTTAAGGTCGTACTATGGCTACACCTTC
CASSRTLRSYYGYTF
>TRBV7-8|-|TRBJ2-3|-
TGTGCCAGCGGGGTGGGCACAGATACGCAGTATTTT
CASGVGTDTQYF
>TRBV7-2|TRBD2|TRBJ2-1|-
TGTGCCAGCAGCCCCCTAGGGACTAGCGCGTACAATGAGCAGTTCTTC
CASSPLGTSAYNEQFF
>TRBV6-1|TRBD1|TRBJ2-3|few
TGTGCCAGCATGAGAGACAGGGAAAACACAGATACGCAGTATTTT
CASMRDRENTDTQYF
>TRBV2|-|TRBJ2-5|many
TGTGCCAGCAGTGTTTACATCCAAGAGACCCAGTACTTC
CASSVYIQETQYF
>TRBV7-2|TRBD1|TRBJ2-3|-
TGTGCCAGCAGCCGGGACAGGATATCAGATACGCAGTATTTT
CASSRDRISDTQYF
>TRBV6-5|TRBD2|TRBJ2-1|few
TGTGCCAGCAGTTACTCTGGCGGGAGTTACAATGAGCAGTTCTTC
CASSYSGGSYNEQFF